Shown below are 9 T cell receptor beta chains from a single sample sequenced in a study of immune evolution from preneoplasia to lung adenocarcinoma. Measured with immunoSEQ multiplex PCR; TCRdb has only the in-frame clones, and not every one. The table records approximately 9,000 clones, 82% of them present only once. Sequencing was performed on FFPE minimally invasive lung adenocarcinoma tissue. These receptors were taken from a person aged 70 to 80 with lung adenocarcinoma.

This clone was seen only once. The V gene is TRBV18, the J gene TRBJ2-7; D might be TRBD1 (5 bases). The germline V and J ends were trimmed by 3 bases and 1 base, with 7 bases remaining between them. CDR1 is KGHSH, CDR2 LQKENI, per germline. The CDR3 totals 13 residues. CDR3 in DNA: TGTGCCAGCTCACCGGACAATTCCTACGAGCAGTACTTC. Amino acid sequence: CASSPDNSYEQYF.

The rearrangement uses TRBV14 and TRBJ1-2, with 7 bases aligning to TRBD1. CDR1 is SGHDN, CDR2 FVKESK, per germline. The CDR3 has 17 amino acids. J was trimmed by 0 bases and V by 4 bases; bases with no gene match: 11. The CDR3 coding sequence is TGTGCCAGCAGCCTACAGCCGTGGACAGGTTCTAACTATGGCTACACCTTC. It specifies CASSLQPWTGSNYGYTF.

The chain joins TRBV18 to TRBJ1-1; D is ambiguous. The CDR3 runs 15 residues. CDR1 is KGHSH and CDR2 is LQKENI in the germline V gene. V lost 3 bases and J 1 base, leaving 12 bases between the germline ends. The CDR3 loop is CASSPKFTANTEAFF. CDR3 DNA sequence: TGTGCCAGCTCACCCAAATTTACAGCGAACACTGAAGCTTTCTTT.

The J gene is TRBJ2-5, the V gene TRBV29-1, with 7 nucleotides matching TRBD1. Trimming took 6 bases from V and 2 from J; bases not matched to a gene: 12. The CDR3 extends over 15 amino acids. Germline V gene data show CDR1 as SQVTM and CDR2 as ANQGSEA. The CDR3 DNA is TGCAGCGTCCTACAAGGGACAGTCCTGCAAGAGACCCAGTACTTC. Its translation: CSVLQGTVLQETQYF.

The V gene is TRBV19, the J gene TRBJ1-1; the D is unclear. Germline V gives CDR1 LNHDA, CDR2 SQIVND (reference sequence). V lost 3 bases, J lost 1 base, and 9 bases lay in between. The CDR3 spans 14 residues. The CDR3 nucleotides are TGTGCCAGTAGTATCTTAGGGAGGAACACTGAAGCTTTCTTT. As protein: CASSILGRNTEAFF.

The chain couples TRBV10-2 to TRBJ2-5; 10 bases line up with TRBD2. J lost 8 bases, V lost 6 bases, and 9 bases had no gene match. Germline V lookup: CDR1 WSHSY, CDR2 SAAADI. The CDR3 totals 14 residues. CDR3 nucleotides: TGCGCCAGCAGGCTAGCGGGGGAGTACTCCACCCAGTACTTC. Amino acids: CASRLAGEYSTQYF.

Points on this clone: One end of the junction fails to match germline, which may point to a read error. V is TRBV28 and J is TRBJ2-1; tentatively, D is TRBD1 or TRBD2 (6 bases each). In germline, CDR1 is MDHEN, CDR2 SYDVKM. The CDR3 totals 17 residues. CDR3 in amino acids: CASSLGDTLATHNKQFF. CDR3 nucleotide sequence: TGTGCCAGCAGTTTAGGGGACACACTAGCAACCCACAATAAGCAGTTCTTC.

The chain recombines TRBV5-1 with TRBJ2-5, with 7 bases identical to TRBD2. The CDR3 is 18 amino acids. The germline V gene encodes CDR1 SGHRS and CDR2 YFSETQ. Losses at the gene ends were 0 bases for V and 4 bases for J; bases not matched to a gene: 15. In nucleotides, the CDR3 is TGCGCCAGCAGCTTGGAAGGATTCGCGGGAGAAGTGGGAGAGACCCAGTACTTC. Translation: CASSLEGFAGEVGETQYF.

V gene TRBV5-6 combines with J gene TRBJ2-3, with 7 positions matching TRBD2. V dropped 5 bases and J dropped 7; count of bases not matched to a gene: 10. Germline V gene sequence: CDR1 SGHDT, CDR2 YYEEEE. CDR3 length: 14 amino acids. This chain's CDR3 is CASRLSQGTNTQYF. CDR3 bases: TGTGCCAGCAGACTCAGTCAAGGGACTAATACGCAGTATTTT.